A selection of T cell receptor beta chains follows, all from one sample in a study of persistence of HIV-infected CD4 T cells. The repertoire was sequenced with immunoSEQ multiplex PCR; TCRdb's copy has only in-frame clones and lacks some. The profile shows about 30,000 clones, approximately 70% of them singletons. These TCRs are of unknown antigen specificity. The sample consisted of CD4+ T cells sorted from PBMCs after approximately 20-hour stimulation, taken from a patient who received antiretroviral therapy. The receptors originated from an adult man with HIV who was CMV-seropositive. Each CDR3 is given with its conserved first and last residue. The D gene is left open where the match is weak. Expanded clones get a size class; other rows say once, few or many, or leave the size out.

v_call	cdr3_length	j_call	d_call	clone_size	cdr3_nt	cdr3_aa
TRBV5-1	14	TRBJ1-2	NA	NA	TGCGCCAGCAGCTTGGGAGGGGTTAACTATGGCTACACCTTC	CASSLGGVNYGYTF
TRBV5-4	16	TRBJ2-6	NA	NA	TGTGCCAGCAGCTTGTATCACCTATCTGGGGCCAACGTCCTGACTTTC	CASSLYHLSGANVLTF
TRBV27	17	TRBJ1-1	NA	medium-sized	TGTGCCAGCAGTCCACTCCCTCATGGGGACCCTAACACTGAAGCTTTCTTT	CASSPLPHGDPNTEAFF
TRBV28	16	TRBJ2-3	TRBD2	NA	TGTGCCACCAGTGACATGGGACGGGGGGGCACAGATACGCAGTATTTT	CATSDMGRGGTDTQYF
TRBV11-1	15	TRBJ2-7	NA	once	TGTGCCAGCAGCCCAAGGACGGAGAACTCCTACGAGCAGTACTTC	CASSPRTENSYEQYF
TRBV2	16	TRBJ1-6	TRBD1	medium-sized	TGTGCCAGCAGTGAAAACGCAGGGGGCGCAGGATCACCCCTCCACTTT	CASSENAGGAGSPLHF
TRBV3-1/TRBV3-2	14	TRBJ1-2	TRBD1	NA	TGTGCCAGCAGCCAAGGACCAGGGGGATATGGCTACACCTTC	CASSQGPGGYGYTF
TRBV24-1	15	TRBJ2-1	NA	NA	TGTGCCACCAGTGATGCCACAGGGCCTTACAATGAGCAGTTCTTC	CATSDATGPYNEQFF
TRBV5-1	15	TRBJ1-2	NA	NA	TGCGCCAGCAGCCTACCGGGACATACTAACTATGGCTACACCTTC	CASSLPGHTNYGYTF
TRBV29-1	15	TRBJ2-3	TRBD1	NA	TGCAGCCTCAGAAAAAGAGAGGGGGCAGTTGATACGCAGTATTTT	CSLRKREGAVDTQYF
TRBV6-5	13	TRBJ2-7	TRBD1	NA	TGTGCCGCCTGGGACAGGGCGACCTACGAGCAGTACTTC	CAAWDRATYEQYF
TRBV6-1	13	TRBJ2-7	NA	NA	TGTGCCAGCAGTTATTCCGTGGGCTTTGAGCAGTACTTC	CASSYSVGFEQYF
TRBV19	14	TRBJ1-1	NA	NA	TGTGCCAGTAGCCCGGTCACAGGGACCACTGAAGCTTTCTTT	CASSPVTGTTEAFF
TRBV19	18	TRBJ1-4	NA	medium-sized	TGTGCCAGTAGCATGAATCATGTGGGGATTCAGACTAATGAAAAACTGTTTTTT	CASSMNHVGIQTNEKLFF
TRBV7-9	16	TRBJ2-7	TRBD2	NA	TGTGCCAGCAGCCGCTCAACTAGCGGGGGGGCGGGCGAGCAGTACTTC	CASSRSTSGGAGEQYF